The subject of this entry is one T cell receptor beta chain. What it recognizes is unknown. Germline is not matched at one junction end, which may reflect a read error. This sample stems from a study of tumor-infiltrating lymphocytes in primary liver carcinoma. Study observations and caveats: Only about 8-24% of top clones showed up in all five tumor regions.

Unsorted bulk tissue (roughly 19-31 mg) underwent RNA and DNA co-extraction. Germline V gene lookup returns CDR1 SGHAT and CDR2 FQNNGV. This CDR3 has 20 residues. The template, around 520 ng total RNA, yielded TCR beta cDNA made with a constant-region primer. Libraries covering TCR beta were generated through three nested multiplex PCR rounds (using a slightly modified ARM-PCR). TRBV1-TRBV30 forward primers paired with a C-beta reverse primer drove the first two PCR rounds, roughly 10 cycles each. TCRdb called the multiplex PCR reads again in MiXCR, with one record for every CDR3 protein. The table has about 20,000 distinct CDR3 sequences, roughly 79% seen once.

V is TRBV11-2 and J is TRBJ1-1; 11 bases map to TRBD1. Source material: liver tumor tissue from sampling region 4. Subset indicated: tumor region T4, right-lateral pole. This TCR derives from a woman under 40 with primary liver carcinoma and hepatitis B virus infection. The CDR3 here is CASSAQDRGRKGWSNTETFF. The CDR3 nucleotides read TGTGCAAGCAGCGCTCAGGACAGGGGGCGCAAGGGGTGGAGTAACACTGAAACTTTCTTT.